Following are 10 T cell receptor beta chains from one sample sequenced in a study of cytomegalovirus exposure and HLA in healthy donors (dated by TCRdb to the late 2010s). Receptor amplification or capture employed the immunoSEQ multiplex PCR assay. The multiplex PCR relied on a mix of 60 forward primers for TCR Vbeta segments and 13 reverse primers for TCR Jbeta segments. In TCRdb, the immuneACCESS table is reduced to in-frame sequences with V and J assigned. These tables do not hold every clone; where another copy was compared, an unresolved V gene accounts for under half, and the others remain unexplained. This sample lists fewer than 200,000 clones; 75% to 85% were detected once. The ten most abundant clones make up under 1.5% of the sample. What was sequenced was PBMCs. These receptors were obtained from a girl aged 2-10 years in good health and CMV-seropositive.

V usage is TRBV4-1 and J usage is TRBJ2-1; TRBD2 aligns across 8 bases. V gave up 4 bases and J gave up 7 bases; unmatched junction bases: 27. The V gene's germline CDR1 is MGHRA and CDR2 YSYEKL. CDR3 size: 21 residues. In DNA form, the CDR3 reads TGCGCCAGCAGCCCCCTCGCCGGGGGCGAAATAGCGGGACTTGGATCGAATGAGCAGTTCTTC. This translates into CASSPLAGGEIAGLGSNEQFF.

This clone came up once. This chain joins TRBV18 and TRBJ2-2; D remains ambiguous. The CDR3 runs 14 residues. CDR1 and CDR2 (germline): KGHSH, LQKENI. Trimming shortened V by 5 bases and J by 3 bases, and 10 bases separated the two germline ends. The CDR3: CASSYWQDTGELFF. The CDR3 DNA reads as TGTGCCAGCTCATATTGGCAGGACACCGGGGAGCTGTTTTTT.

This sequence joins TRBV7-2 and TRBJ2-1; no reliable D call. This CDR3 has 17 residues. The germline V gene has CDR1 SGHTA and CDR2 FQGNSA. The ends were cut back, 1 base at V and 0 bases at J, with 13 bases in the middle. CDR3 protein: CASSLVRRSSSYNEQFF. DNA of the CDR3: TGTGCCAGCAGCTTAGTACGGCGGTCTAGCTCCTACAATGAGCAGTTCTTC.

J is TRBJ2-1 and V is TRBV5-1; TRBD1 is a possible D gene (5 bases). Trimming pared 4 bases from V and 8 bases from J, leaving 16 bases between. The V gene's germline CDR1 is SGHRS and CDR2 YFSETQ. The CDR3 sequence is 14 residues long. CDR3 coding DNA: TGCGCCAGCAGCCCCAGTAGCAGGGCTGATGAGCAGTTCTTC. Its translation is CASSPSSRADEQFF.

The CDR3 spells CASSPGGVAKNIQYF. DNA of the CDR3: TGTGCCAGCAGCCCAGGGGGAGTAGCCAAAAACATTCAGTACTTC. The V call is TRBV5-4, the J call TRBJ2-4; TRBD1 aligns across 7 bases. Losses at the gene ends were 4 bases for V and 0 bases for J; bases not matched to a gene: 4. Looked up from germline, CDR1 is SGHNT and CDR2 is YYREEE (reference sequence). The CDR3 spans 15 residues.

The chain is built from TRBV18 and TRBJ1-2, with 8 bases that match TRBD1. With 1 base clipped from V and 6 bases from J, the junction kept 13 bases outside the gene matches. CDR3 length: 17 residues. From germline, CDR1 is KGHSH and CDR2 LQKENI. The CDR3 DNA reads as TGTGCCAGCTCACCACGAGAGGGGGCTGGGACAGGCGATGGCTACACCTTC. Amino acid sequence: CASSPREGAGTGDGYTF.

CDR3 loop: CASSLYSGSSYNEQFF. The CDR3 coding sequence is TGCGCCAGCAGCTTGTATAGCGGGAGCTCCTACAATGAGCAGTTCTTC. The chain couples TRBV5-1 to TRBJ2-1; 9 positions agree with TRBD2. In germline, CDR1 is SGHRS, CDR2 YFSETQ. The V segment lost 1 base and the J segment 0 bases; nucleotides outside the gene matches: 2. This CDR3 is 16 amino acids long.

The chain carries TRBV5-1 and TRBJ2-7; 9 bases match TRBD1. V shed 4 bases, J shed 6 bases, and the junction held 8 bases outside the gene matches. Germline values: CDR1 SGHRS, CDR2 YFSETQ. There are 14 residues in the CDR3. CDR3 protein: CASSRDRVSGEQYF. CDR3 DNA sequence: TGCGCCAGCAGCCGGGACAGGGTATCTGGCGAGCAGTACTTC.

The rearrangement joins TRBV4-2 to TRBJ2-7; 7 bases map to TRBD2. CDR1 and CDR2 (germline): LGHNA, YNFKEQ. After removal of 0 bases from V and 1 base from J, the junction contained 12 bases not matched to a gene. This CDR3 region has 18 residues. The DNA for the CDR3 is TGTGCCAGCAGCCAAGATTCAACGATGGCTAGCGGATCCTACGAGCAGTACTTC. This encodes CASSQDSTMASGSYEQYF.

This chain connects TRBV6-4 to TRBJ2-6, with D uncertain. CDR1 is MRHNA and CDR2 is SNTAGT in the germline V gene. CDR3 size: 14 residues. Trimming took off 2 bases at V and 3 bases at J, with 5 bases between the two ends. The CDR3 DNA reads TGTGCCAGCAGTGACGGCGGTGGGGCCAACGTCCTGACTTTC. Translation gives CASSDGGGANVLTF.